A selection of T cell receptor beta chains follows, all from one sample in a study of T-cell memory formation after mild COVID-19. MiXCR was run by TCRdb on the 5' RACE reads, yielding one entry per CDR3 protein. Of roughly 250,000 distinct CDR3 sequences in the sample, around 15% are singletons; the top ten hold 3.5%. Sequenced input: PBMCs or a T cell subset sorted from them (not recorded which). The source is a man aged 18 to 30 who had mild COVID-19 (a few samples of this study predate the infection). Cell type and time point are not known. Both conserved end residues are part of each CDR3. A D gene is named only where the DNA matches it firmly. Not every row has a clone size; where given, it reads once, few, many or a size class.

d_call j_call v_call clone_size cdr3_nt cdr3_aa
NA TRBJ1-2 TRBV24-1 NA TGTGCCACCAGTGAGGGCAGCCCAGTCGCTGGCTACACCTTC CATSEGSPVAGYTF
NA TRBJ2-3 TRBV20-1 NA TGCAGTGCTAGAAAGAGGGTCCAAGATACGCAGTATTTT CSARKRVQDTQYF
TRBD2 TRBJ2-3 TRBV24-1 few TGTGCCACCAGCGGGGGGGCACTGGCAGATACGCAGTATTTT CATSGGALADTQYF
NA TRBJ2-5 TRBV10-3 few TGTGCCATCAAGGGGTTTGGGACCCAAGAGACCCAGTACTTC CAIKGFGTQETQYF
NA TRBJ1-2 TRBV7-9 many TGTGCCAGCAGCCCCCGACAGAGGAACTATGGCTACACCTTC CASSPRQRNYGYTF
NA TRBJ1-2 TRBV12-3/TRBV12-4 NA TGTGCCAGCAGTCCTAGAGAGGGTATTCACTATGGCTACACCTTC CASSPREGIHYGYTF
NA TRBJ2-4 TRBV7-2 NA TGTGCCAGCAGCTTAGTTCGATTCGGGGTTCACACGGGGGCCAAAAACATTCAGTACTTC CASSLVRFGVHTGAKNIQYF
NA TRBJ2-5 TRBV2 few TGTGCCAGCAGTGACCGGGGGGAGACCCAGTACTTC CASSDRGETQYF
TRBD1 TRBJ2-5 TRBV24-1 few TGTGCCACCAGTGATGTGGGACAGGGGATGCAAGAGACCCAGTACTTC CATSDVGQGMQETQYF
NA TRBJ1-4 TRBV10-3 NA TGTGCCATCGGACTCGGAACTAATGAAAAACTGTTTTTT CAIGLGTNEKLFF
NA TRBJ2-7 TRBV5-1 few TGCGCCAGCAGTCAGCTCCAGGGTAACGAGCAGTACTTC CASSQLQGNEQYF
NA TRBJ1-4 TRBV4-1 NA TGCGCCAGCAATAAAACCGGGACGGCGGGGGAAAAACTGTTTTTT CASNKTGTAGEKLFF
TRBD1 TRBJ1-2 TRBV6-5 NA TGTGCCAGCAGTTACTCGGGAGGTTCAGGGGGCCTCTATGGCTACACCTTC CASSYSGGSGGLYGYTF
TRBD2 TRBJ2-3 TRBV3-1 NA TGTGCCAGCAGCCAGTACGTCTCGCGGGGGGCAGATACGCAGTATTTT CASSQYVSRGADTQYF
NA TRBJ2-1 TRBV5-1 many TGCGCCAGCAGCTTGCTTTGGGTTGACGAGGGCAGTGAGCAGTTCTTC CASSLLWVDEGSEQFF
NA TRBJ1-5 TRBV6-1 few TGTGCCAGCAATCCGAGACCGGGGAAGCCCCAGCATTTT CASNPRPGKPQHF
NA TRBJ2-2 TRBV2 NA TGTGCCAGCAGTGTCGACACCGGGGAGCTGTTTTTT CASSVDTGELFF
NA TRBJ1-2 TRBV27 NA TGTGCCAGCAGCCCCAGGTGGGGGGGAGAGTATGGCTACACCTTC CASSPRWGGEYGYTF
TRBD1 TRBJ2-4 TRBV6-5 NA TGTGCCAGCAGTTCCCTAGGGGGCCCCGGAAACATTCAGTACTTC CASSSLGGPGNIQYF